This TCR beta chain was sequenced in a study of T-cell memory formation after mild COVID-19. Notes on the study in general: Among CD4+ contracting clones, most were CM and EM, and CD8+ ones EMRA. Contracting clones from day 15 to 85 had balanced CD4/CD8; later expanders favoured CD4+.

Germline V lookup: CDR1 SGHNT, CDR2 YENEEA. The CDR3 covers 15 residues. The V end was cut by 3 bases, the J end by 3 bases, with 15 bases between. This clonotype was found a few times. Antigen: not known. TCR alpha and TCR beta cDNA libraries with sample barcodes and UMIs came from 5'RACE using constant-segment primers. TCRdb used MiXCR to reprocess the 5' RACE reads, holding one entry per CDR3 protein. The profile shows 500,000 to 600,000 distinct CDR3 sequences, about a sixth of them singletons. The sequence was collected from an adult woman who had mild COVID-19 (a few samples of this study predate the infection). Cell type and time point are not known. Sequencing was performed on PBMCs or a T cell subset sorted from them (not recorded which). The chain recombines TRBV11-3 with TRBJ2-7; a weak D match, TRBD2 (6 bases). In DNA form, the CDR3 reads TGTGCCAGCAGCTTTGAGGTAGCGGAGTTCTACGAGCAGTACTTC. It yields the protein CASSFEVAEFYEQYF.